This is a list of T cell receptor beta chains from one sample in a study of regulatory T cells in long-lasting Graves disease. TCRdb re-called the multiplex PCR reads through MiXCR, storing one row per CDR3 protein. The data show 500,000 or so distinct CDR3 sequences, around 15% seen once. A further study also used this sample, focusing on T cells in Graves' hyperthyroidism and ophthalmopathy.

Sequences were derived from peripheral blood mononuclear cells (PBMCs), sampled at new diagnosis, from a patient treated with antithyroid drugs. The receptors shown here come from a man between 35 and 55 years old with Graves disease. Both conserved end residues are part of each CDR3. A D gene is named only where the DNA matches it firmly. Expanded clones are given a class, and other clones once, few, many or no size at all.

-	17	TRBJ1-4	-	TRBV7-9	CASSSLNRDLWDEKLFF	TGTGCCAGCAGCTCCTTGAATCGGGACTTGTGGGATGAAAAACTGTTTTTT
-	13	TRBJ2-7	-	TRBV20-1	CSAVRDPPYEQYF	TGCAGTGCTGTCCGGGATCCACCCTACGAGCAGTACTTC
TRBD2	17	TRBJ2-1	many	TRBV3-1	CASSQDAPGLAGKGSFF	TGTGCCAGCAGTCAGGATGCTCCGGGACTAGCGGGAAAGGGGTCGTTCTTC
-	14	TRBJ1-1	many	TRBV5-1	CASSSGPFDAEAFF	TGCGCCAGCAGCTCCGGGCCTTTCGACGCTGAAGCTTTCTTT
TRBD1	16	TRBJ2-7	-	TRBV2	CASRPGQGRHPYEQYF	TGTGCCAGCAGGCCGGGACAGGGAAGGCATCCCTACGAGCAGTACTTC
-	15	TRBJ2-7	few	TRBV5-1	CASSSGGPGSYEQYF	TGCGCCAGCAGCTCCGGGGGTCCGGGTTCCTACGAGCAGTACTTC
TRBD2	18	TRBJ2-1	-	TRBV10-3	CAISDPPRSGGVRDEQFF	TGTGCCATCAGTGATCCTCCGCGTAGCGGGGGGGTCAGGGATGAGCAGTTCTTC
-	14	TRBJ2-2	many	TRBV11-2	CASSSGYNTGELFF	TGTGCCAGCAGCTCGGGGTACAACACCGGGGAGCTGTTTTTT
-	15	TRBJ1-1	-	TRBV10-3	CAISESRARDTEAFF	TGTGCCATCAGTGAGTCAAGGGCAAGGGACACTGAAGCTTTCTTT
-	14	TRBJ1-1	many	TRBV28	CASSEWRPNTEAFF	TGTGCCAGCAGTGAGTGGAGGCCGAACACTGAAGCTTTCTTT
-	11	TRBJ1-5	few	TRBV20-1	CSAQGDQPQHF	TGCAGTGCTCAAGGGGATCAGCCCCAGCATTTT
-	14	TRBJ1-2	many	TRBV18	CASSLTGRETAYTF	TGTGCCAGCTCTCTTACGGGTCGGGAGACCGCCTACACCTTC
-	15	TRBJ1-5	-	TRBV18	CASSYGGGRNQPQHF	TGTGCCAGTTCTTACGGAGGGGGAAGGAATCAGCCCCAGCATTTT
-	14	TRBJ2-5	many	TRBV2	CASRHGPFPETQYF	TGTGCCAGCAGACACGGGCCCTTCCCAGAGACCCAGTACTTC
-	14	TRBJ2-7	-	TRBV27	CASSIGGRHNEQYF	TGTGCCAGCAGTATAGGGGGACGGCACAACGAGCAGTACTTC
-	13	TRBJ1-4	many	TRBV9	CASSVGGNEKLFF	TGTGCCAGCAGCGTGGGCGGTAATGAAAAACTGTTTTTT